This TCR beta chain was captured in a study of low-dose radiotherapy and immunotherapy resistance in tumors. V lost 3 bases and J lost 6; bases outside the gene matches: 3. Germline CDR1 is ENHRY and CDR2 is SYGVKD. The CDR3 totals 14 residues. The sample's time point: before trial treatment. This clonotype showed up many times. TRAV- and TRBV-specific primers, spanning alpha and beta chains, primed first-strand cDNA. Amplification of TCRs used a constant-region primer and V-primer adapter for roughly 18 PCR cycles. TCRdb re-derived calls from the reads in MiXCR, one entry per CDR3 protein. The sample yields tens of thousands of distinct CDR3 sequences, under 30% seen once.

J is TRBJ2-7 and V is TRBV10-3; TRBD1 matches 12 bases. The specimen was PBMCs, collected before treatment. This sequence originates from a male donor with prostate cancer. The CDR3 sequence: CAISDRDRGLEQYF. Written as DNA, the CDR3 is TGTGCCATCAGTGACCGGGACAGGGGGCTCGAGCAGTACTTC.